This T cell receptor (beta chain) was identified during a study of cytomegalovirus exposure and HLA in healthy donors. Study-wide background: Most genotyped donors, 81% of about 430, had Caucasian-associated genetic ancestry. Findings of the study overall: Later analysis demonstrated an association between a missense DCLRE1C variant and TCR beta V- and J-gene trimming.

The sample holds one count of this clone. Its antigen is not identified. Germline V gives CDR1 MDHEN, CDR2 SYDVKM. The CDR3 covers 15 residues. J was trimmed by 7 bases and V by 5 bases; bases with no gene match: 13. PCR employed 60 Vbeta and 13 Jbeta primers. The assay was immunoSEQ multiplex PCR, and TCRdb's table has in-frame clones only and misses some. The sample shows 120,000 or so clones, 80% of them seen only once. V gene TRBV28 combines with J gene TRBJ1-2; 7 bases match TRBD1. Sample: PBMCs. The receptor was isolated from a man aged 25-40 years in good health and CMV-seronegative. Here the CDR3 reads CASSRQGNLYRGYTF. In nucleotides, the CDR3 is TGTGCCAGCAGTCGACAGGGAAACCTATATCGTGGCTACACCTTC.